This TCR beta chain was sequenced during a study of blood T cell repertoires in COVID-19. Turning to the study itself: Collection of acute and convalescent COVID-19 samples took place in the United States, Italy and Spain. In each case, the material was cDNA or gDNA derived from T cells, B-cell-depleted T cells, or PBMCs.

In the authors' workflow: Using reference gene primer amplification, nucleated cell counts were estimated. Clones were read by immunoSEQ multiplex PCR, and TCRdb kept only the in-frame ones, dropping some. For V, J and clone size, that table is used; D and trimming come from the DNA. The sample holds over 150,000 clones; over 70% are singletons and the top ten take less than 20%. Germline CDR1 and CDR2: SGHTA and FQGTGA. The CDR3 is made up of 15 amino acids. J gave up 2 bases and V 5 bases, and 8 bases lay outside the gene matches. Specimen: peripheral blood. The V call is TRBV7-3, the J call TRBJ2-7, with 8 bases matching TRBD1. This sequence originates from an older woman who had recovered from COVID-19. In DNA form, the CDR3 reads TGTGCCAGCAGCCTAGACAGGGGCCAAACCTACGAGCAGTACTTC. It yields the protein CASSLDRGQTYEQYF.